The 4 T cell receptor beta chains reported below all come from one sample, sequenced in a study of technical replicates of blood from a handful of donors. TCRdb's copy holds only in-frame clones and misses some; the assay was immunoSEQ multiplex PCR. Altogether about 80,000 clones are present, about 92% being singletons, with the ten largest covering 0.35% to 0.45%. Sequenced input: T cells isolated from PBMCs. The receptors shown here come from a human donor in good health.

The chain is built from TRBV9 and TRBJ2-4, with D tentatively TRBD1 (6 bases). The germline V gene encodes CDR1 SGDLS and CDR2 YYNGEE. The CDR3 runs to 16 residues. Trimming stripped 0 bases from V and 7 bases from J, with 17 bases between. The chain's CDR3 is CASSVDPRRGLNIQYF. The DNA of the CDR3 is TGTGCCAGCAGCGTAGATCCGCGCAGGGGTTTGAACATTCAGTACTTC.

CDR3: CASSLREDRTDEQFF. The CDR3, as DNA: TGCGCCAGCAGCTTGCGGGAGGACCGTACCGATGAGCAGTTCTTC. The rearrangement joins TRBV5-1 to TRBJ2-1, with 7 bases fitting TRBD2. This CDR3 has 15 amino acids. Germline V CDR1 and CDR2: SGHRS, YFSETQ. With V trimmed by 1 base and J by 8 bases, 9 bases remained unmatched.

The chain uses TRBV10-3 and TRBJ1-2; 7 bases are a match to TRBD1. With 6 bases clipped from V and 2 bases from J, the junction kept 6 bases outside the gene matches. The V gene's germline CDR1 is ENHRY and CDR2 SYGVKD. The CDR3 extends over 14 amino acids. The CDR3 here is CAISDRVYNYGYTF. The CDR3 DNA sequence: TGTGCCATCAGCGACAGGGTTTACAACTATGGCTACACCTTC.

J is TRBJ2-2 and V is TRBV29-1; D is possibly TRBD1 (6 bases). Germline assignment: CDR1 SQVTM and CDR2 ANQGSEA. Trimming removed 5 bases from V and 7 bases from J, with 17 bases in between. The CDR3 consists of 14 residues. The CDR3 spells CSVSNRVTGGELFF. The CDR3, as DNA: TGCAGCGTTAGTAACAGGGTAACAGGCGGGGAGCTGTTTTTT.